The clone carrying this T cell receptor beta chain was found a few times. These data belong to a study of sequential checkpoint blockade in melanoma. About the research overall: Randomization was 1:1 between first-line nivolumab→ipilimumab and ipilimumab→nivolumab.

The treatment: randomized to nivolumab then ipilimumab (arm A) or the reverse (arm B). No patient had prior DNA-damaging chemotherapy. Sorted cells were live CD3+CD8+, lacking CD19 and CD56, from PBMCs. Clones were read by immunoSEQ multiplex PCR, and TCRdb kept only the in-frame ones, dropping some. This sample carries 21,000 or so clones, 80% to 90% of them seen once, and the ten largest clones take about a tenth. This clonotype originated in a human donor with melanoma. The sample consisted of CD8+ T cells sorted from blood (inferred from file names), taken from a patient given nivolumab and ipilimumab in sequence.

In nucleotides, the CDR3 is TGTGCCAGCAGCTTTCACCCGCCACGGGCCCAGTACTTC. Its translation: CASSFHPPRAQYF. The chain joins TRBV7-8 to TRBJ2-5, with no clear D. The CDR3 is made up of 13 amino acids. Germline V gene data show CDR1 as SGHVS and CDR2 as FQNEAQ. V lost 3 bases and J 9 bases, leaving 14 bases between the germline ends.